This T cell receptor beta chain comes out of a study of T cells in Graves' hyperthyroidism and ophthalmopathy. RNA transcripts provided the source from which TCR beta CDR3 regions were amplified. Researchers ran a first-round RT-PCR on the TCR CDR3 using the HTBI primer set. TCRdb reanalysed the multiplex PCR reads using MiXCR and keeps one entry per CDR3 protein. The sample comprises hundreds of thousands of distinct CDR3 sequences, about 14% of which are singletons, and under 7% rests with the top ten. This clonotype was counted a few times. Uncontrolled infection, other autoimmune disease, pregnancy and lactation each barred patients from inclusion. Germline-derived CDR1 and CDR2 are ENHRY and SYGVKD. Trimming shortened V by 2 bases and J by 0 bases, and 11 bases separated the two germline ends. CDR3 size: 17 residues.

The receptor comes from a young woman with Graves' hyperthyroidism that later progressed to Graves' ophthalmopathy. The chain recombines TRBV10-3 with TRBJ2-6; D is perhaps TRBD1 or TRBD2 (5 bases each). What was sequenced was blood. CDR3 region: CAISEGGVNSGANVLTF. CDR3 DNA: TGTGCCATCAGTGAGGGGGGAGTCAACTCTGGGGCCAACGTCCTGACTTTC.